These 17 T cell receptor beta chains originate from one sample sequenced in a study of blood T cell repertoires in COVID-19. Method: immunoSEQ multiplex PCR; TCRdb's copy keeps in-frame clones and lacks some. The sample has a few hundred thousand clones, roughly 89% seen once. Sequenced: peripheral blood. Receptors were obtained from a man aged 45 to 65 with acute or convalescent COVID-19.

This sequence joins TRBV29-1 and TRBJ2-5; 11 bases are shared with TRBD1. V shed 4 bases, J shed 4 bases, and the junction held 5 bases outside the gene matches. Per germline, CDR1 SQVTM and CDR2 ANQGSEA. This CDR3 spans 14 amino acids. This CDR3 reads CSVGTGTGGETQYF. The CDR3 DNA sequence: TGCAGCGTTGGGACCGGGACAGGGGGAGAGACCCAGTACTTC.

This clone was recorded once. The chain recombines TRBV18 with TRBJ1-3; D not certain. Trimming removed 2 bases at V and 0 bases at J, with 11 bases between. This CDR3 is 16 amino acids long. The germline CDR1 and CDR2 sequences are KGHSH and LQKENI. In DNA, the CDR3 is TGTGCCAGCTCACCATGGCAGGCGAGCTCTGGAAACACCATATATTTT. Translated: CASSPWQASSGNTIYF.

The J gene is TRBJ1-1, the V gene TRBV11-2; D is unresolved. Germline V gene data show CDR1 as SGHAT and CDR2 as FQNNGV. V was trimmed by 5 bases and J by 7 bases, leaving 14 bases between them. There are 13 residues in the CDR3. The CDR3 sequence is CASSTNRELEAFF. DNA for the CDR3: TGTGCCAGCAGCACAAACCGGGAGCTTGAAGCTTTCTTT.

The V gene is TRBV29-1, the J gene TRBJ1-2; 12 bases align to TRBD1. CDR1 and CDR2 (germline): SQVTM, ANQGSEA. J gave up 8 bases and V 4 bases, and 11 bases lay outside the gene matches. CDR3 size: 15 residues. The CDR3 protein is CSVGGPGQGAGGYTF. CDR3 nucleotide sequence: TGCAGCGTTGGCGGACCGGGACAGGGGGCAGGGGGCTACACCTTC.

The chain recombines TRBV7-6 with TRBJ2-2; 7 bases match TRBD1. Germline-derived CDR1 and CDR2 are SGHVS and FNYEAQ. Unmatched junction bases numbered 4, after V lost 5 bases and J lost 1 base. The length of the CDR3 is 15 residues. CDR3 protein: CASSRRTGNTGELFF. The CDR3 coding sequence is TGTGCCAGCAGCAGACGGACAGGGAACACCGGGGAGCTGTTTTTT.

The chain employs TRBV7-6 and TRBJ2-2; a weak D match, TRBD1 (6 bases). Germline loops: CDR1 SGHVS, CDR2 FNYEAQ. V was pared by 1 base and J by 7 bases, with 13 bases between. The CDR3 is 15 amino acids. DNA of the CDR3: TGTGCCAGCAGCTTAGGATGGGGGCCGGGCGGGGAGCTGTTTTTT. Encoded protein: CASSLGWGPGGELFF.

V and J are TRBV20-1 and TRBJ2-3; 7 nucleotides align to TRBD1. The trim removed 5 bases at V and 14 bases at J, leaving 10 bases unmatched. The CDR3 is 11 amino acids. CDR1 and CDR2 (germline): DFQATT, SNEGSKA (reference sequence). The CDR3 is CSASRQGEVYF. The CDR3 bases are TGCAGTGCTTCCCGACAGGGAGAGGTGTATTTT.

The gene calls are TRBV2 and TRBJ2-1; 8 bases are a match to TRBD2. This CDR3 has 15 amino acids. Germline values: CDR1 SNHLY, CDR2 FYNNEI. Trimming took 8 bases from V and 2 from J; bases not matched to a gene: 8. The CDR3 nucleotides are TGTGCCAGCCGGGGTAATAGCGGGACCTACAATGAGCAGTTCTTC. Protein product: CASRGNSGTYNEQFF.

This chain links TRBV29-1 with TRBJ2-4; D not certain. Germline assignment: CDR1 SQVTM and CDR2 ANQGSEA. The CDR3 is 13 residues long. The V gene lost 2 bases and the J gene lost 5 bases, with 10 bases spanning the gap. CDR3 coding DNA: TGCAGCGTTGAATCCGCAGGCCAAAACATTCAGTACTTC. Its translation: CSVESAGQNIQYF.

The chain is built from TRBV6-6 and TRBJ2-5; the D gene is possibly TRBD2 (5 bases). Trimming removed 6 bases from V and 0 bases from J, with 11 bases in between. The length of the CDR3 is 14 residues. In germline, CDR1 is MNHNY, CDR2 SVGAGI (reference sequence). The CDR3 region is CASRIGMYQETQYF. The CDR3 DNA reads TGTGCCAGCAGGATCGGGATGTACCAAGAGACCCAGTACTTC.

This clone was observed a few times. The chain recombines TRBV18 with TRBJ1-2; 7 bases are a match to TRBD1. The V and J ends lost 2 bases and 6 bases, in that order; junction bases with no gene match: 9. In germline, CDR1 is KGHSH, CDR2 LQKENI. The CDR3 has 15 amino acids. In DNA form, the CDR3 reads TGTGCCAGCTCACCAGGGACAGCCCTAAGGGATGGCTACACCTTC. This gives the protein CASSPGTALRDGYTF.

The chain carries TRBV5-4 and TRBJ2-7; TRBD1 aligns across 7 bases. Trimming at V came to 3 bases and at J to 6 bases, leaving 3 bases not matched to a gene. Germline V gene sequence: CDR1 SGHNT, CDR2 YYREEE (reference sequence). CDR3 length: 12 residues. The CDR3 protein is CASSSTGAEQYF. Written as DNA, the CDR3 is TGTGCCAGCAGCTCTACAGGGGCCGAGCAGTACTTC. Full variable domain (remainder filled in from reference TRBV5-4 and TRBJ2-7): ETGVTQSPTHLIKTRGQQVTLRCSSQSGHNTVSWYQQALGQGPQFIFQYYREEENGRGNFPPRFSGLQFPNYSSELNVNALELDDSALYLCASSSTGAEQYFGPGTRLTVT.

This clone has a handful of counts. V usage is TRBV18 and J usage is TRBJ1-6; the D gene is possibly TRBD1 (5 bases). Trimming left V 3 bases short and J 7 bases short, with 16 bases between. CDR1 KGHSH and CDR2 LQKENI come from the germline V gene. This CDR3 comprises 16 residues. The CDR3 reads CASSPIGVELNSPLHF. Written as DNA, the CDR3 is TGTGCCAGCTCACCTATAGGGGTAGAATTAAATTCACCCCTCCACTTT.

The chain is built from TRBV6-1 and TRBJ1-2; D perhaps matches TRBD1 (5 bases). The CDR3 length is 16 residues. The V and J ends lost 2 bases and 2 bases respectively, with 15 bases between them. Looked up from germline, CDR1 is MNHNS and CDR2 is SASEGT. The CDR3, as DNA: TGTGCCAGCAGTGAACTGAGGGGAGGCGGGAACTATGGCTACACCTTC. It yields the protein CASSELRGGGNYGYTF.

The rearrangement links TRBV10-3 to TRBJ1-2; 7 bases are a match to TRBD1. The V gene's germline CDR1 is ENHRY and CDR2 SYGVKD. This CDR3 comprises 13 residues. J lost 4 bases, V lost 10 bases, and 9 bases had no gene match. The CDR3 DNA reads TGTGCCACCGTGACAGGGAAGGGCTATGGCTACACCTTC. Translated: CATVTGKGYGYTF.

This chain links TRBV12-3 or TRBV12-4 with TRBJ2-7; TRBD1 might be the D (6 bases). The CDR3 length is 13 residues. V shed 5 bases and J shed 3 bases, with 11 bases lying between them. In DNA form, the CDR3 reads TGTGCCAGCAGTCTCGGGACAATCTACGAGCAGTACTTC. Protein sequence: CASSLGTIYEQYF.

Notes on this clone: A junction end diverges from the germline sequence, so it may reflect a read error. This sequence joins TRBV9 and TRBJ2-7; a possible D gene is TRBD2 (5 bases). Germline lookup yields CDR1 SGDLS and CDR2 YYNGEE. This CDR3 region has 11 residues. CDR3 sequence: CASSASGILVF. The CDR3 region has the DNA TGTGCCAGCAGCGCCTCGGGAATCTTAGTCTTC.